The 22 T cell receptor beta chains given below trace back to one sample, sequenced in a study of T cell responses to AZD1222 COVID-19 vaccine. The method was immunoSEQ multiplex PCR; TCRdb's version includes in-frame clones alone and lacks a portion of them. Found here are 100,000 to 140,000 clones, 70% to 90% of them singletons; the top ten hold approximately 4.8%. Sequenced material: peripheral blood, taken 28 days after the second AZD1222 dose. The receptors shown here come from an adult who received the AZD1222 COVID-19 vaccine.

The gene calls are TRBV28 and TRBJ1-2, with a possible D match to TRBD1 (6 bases). Per germline, CDR1 MDHEN and CDR2 SYDVKM. The CDR3 sequence is 13 residues long. V was cut by 4 bases and J by 2 bases, with 8 bases left in between. CDR3 sequence reads: CASSSGQNYGYTF. CDR3 in DNA: TGTGCCAGCAGTTCCGGACAGAACTATGGCTACACCTTC.

The gene calls are TRBV29-1 and TRBJ2-1; possible D gene TRBD1, 6 bases. Germline lookup yields CDR1 SQVTM and CDR2 ANQGSEA. V dropped 5 bases and J dropped 5 bases, with 16 bases sitting between them. The CDR3 is 14 residues long. CDR3 nucleotide sequence: TGCAGCGTTCCGCCTCAGGGGTTTCACAATGAGCAGTTCTTC. It specifies CSVPPQGFHNEQFF.

The chain employs TRBV5-5 and TRBJ2-7; 7 nucleotides align to TRBD2. The CDR3 covers 15 residues. V shed 0 bases, J shed 2 bases, and the junction held 5 bases outside the gene matches. Germline-derived CDR1 and CDR2 are SGHKS and YYEKEE (reference sequence). DNA of the CDR3: TGTGCCAGCAGCTTGGAACTAGCGAGGACCTACGAGCAGTACTTC. This codes for CASSLELARTYEQYF. Full variable domain (missing parts from reference TRBV5-5 and TRBJ2-7): DAGVTQSPTHLIKTRGQQVTLRCSPISGHKSVSWYQQVLGQGPQFIFQYYEKEERGRGNFPDRFSARQFPNYSSELNVNALLLGDSALYLCASSLELARTYEQYFGPGTRLTVT.

This chain uses TRBV28 with TRBJ2-7; a weak D match, TRBD2 (6 bases). Germline assignment: CDR1 MDHEN and CDR2 SYDVKM. CDR3 length equals 14 residues. Trimming took off 6 bases at V and 1 base at J, with 13 bases between the two ends. CDR3 bases: TGTGCCAGCAGCTCCGGGACTCGTTCCTACGAGCAGTACTTC. Its translation: CASSSGTRSYEQYF.

The V call is TRBV7-9, the J call TRBJ2-7; D ambiguous. Per the germline V gene, CDR1 is SEHNR and CDR2 is FQNEAQ (reference sequence). There are 11 residues in the CDR3. The germline V and J ends were trimmed by 7 bases and 3 bases, with 7 bases remaining between them. The CDR3 region has the DNA TGTGCCAGCACCCGAAACTACGAGCAGTACTTC. Residues: CASTRNYEQYF.

This clone was observed a single time. V is TRBV30 and J is TRBJ2-7, with 7 bases identical to TRBD2. This CDR3 comprises 13 residues. The V segment lost 1 base and the J segment 2 bases; nucleotides outside the gene matches: 2. Germline loops: CDR1 GTSNPN, CDR2 SVGIG (reference sequence). The CDR3 protein is CAWSGGGAYEQYF. The CDR3 bases are TGTGCCTGGAGTGGTGGGGGGGCCTACGAGCAGTACTTC.

The chain links TRBV28 to TRBJ1-1; perhaps TRBD1 as D (5 bases). The CDR3 has 12 amino acids. Trimming took 5 bases from V and 10 from J, leaving 14 bases between them. Germline CDR1 and CDR2: MDHEN and SYDVKM. The CDR3 bases are TGTGCCAGCAGTATTAAGGGGAAGGGAGCTTTCTTT. Translating it yields CASSIKGKGAFF.

The V gene is TRBV9, the J gene TRBJ2-2; no definite D call. The CDR3 extends over 12 amino acids. V lost 4 bases to trimming and J lost 4 bases, with 5 bases between them. From germline, CDR1 is SGDLS and CDR2 YYNGEE. CDR3 sequence (DNA): TGTGCCAGCAGCTGGGGCACCGGGGAGCTGTTTTTT. Translating it yields CASSWGTGELFF.

On this clone: It may be a read error: a sequence one base away is much more abundant. This sequence joins TRBV5-4 and TRBJ1-1; the D is unclear. Trimming shortened V by 5 bases and J by 0 bases, and 5 bases separated the two germline ends. Germline CDR1 reads SGHNT; CDR2 reads YYREEE (reference sequence). CDR3 size: 12 residues. The CDR3 nucleotides read TGTGCCAGCAGGAGCATGAACACTGAAGCTTTCTTT. It specifies CASRSMNTEAFF. Combining the CDR3 with reference TRBV5-4 and TRBJ1-1 gives the whole variable domain ETGVTQSPTHLIKTRGQQVTLRCSSQSGHNTVSWYQQALGQGPQFIFQYYREEENGRGNFPPRFSGLQFPNYSSELNVNALELDDSALYLCASRSMNTEAFFGQGTRLTVV.

In its sample, this clone was seen a few times. The chain has TRBV10-1 and TRBJ2-1, with D maybe TRBD1 (7 bases). Germline V gene data show CDR1 as WNHNN and CDR2 as SYGVQD (reference sequence). V was clipped by 4 bases and J by 5 bases, with 12 bases between them. This CDR3 has 14 residues. CDR3 sequence (DNA): TGCGCCAGCAGTGGTCAGGGGGGTAACAATGAGCAGTTCTTC. Translating gives CASSGQGGNNEQFF.

The chain employs TRBV5-1 and TRBJ1-1; D not certain. Germline assignment: CDR1 SGHRS and CDR2 YFSETQ. CDR3 length equals 11 residues. Trimming removed 6 bases at V and 7 bases at J, with 10 bases between. Here the CDR3 reads CASTREGEAFF. The CDR3 nucleotides are TGCGCCAGCACCCGGGAGGGTGAAGCTTTCTTT.

The V and J genes are TRBV7-2 and TRBJ2-1; 8 bases map to TRBD1. The CDR3 loop spans 15 amino acids. The trim removed 1 base at V and 5 bases at J, leaving 4 bases unmatched. Germline lookup yields CDR1 SGHTA and CDR2 FQGNSA. The CDR3 is CASSLGTGSHNEQFF. The CDR3 DNA is TGTGCCAGCAGCTTAGGGACAGGGTCCCACAATGAGCAGTTCTTC.

This chain connects TRBV5-8 to TRBJ2-5; a weak D match, TRBD2 (5 bases). Germline assignment: CDR1 SGHTS and CDR2 YDEGEE. The CDR3 runs 16 residues. V shed 0 bases and J shed 4 bases, with 16 bases lying between them. The CDR3 coding sequence is TGTGCCAGCAGCTTGGCCCAGACGTTGGAGGCAGAGACCCAGTACTTC. This sequence encodes CASSLAQTLEAETQYF.

This rearrangement joins TRBV7-2 to TRBJ1-5; D perhaps matches TRBD1 (6 bases). This CDR3 region has 16 residues. Germline-derived CDR1 and CDR2 are SGHTA and FQGNSA. V was cut by 2 bases and J by 6 bases, with 17 bases left in between. The chain's CDR3 is CASSLNRGGNGQPQHF. CDR3 bases: TGTGCCAGCAGCTTAAATCGGGGGGGCAACGGTCAGCCCCAGCATTTT.

V gene TRBV19 combines with J gene TRBJ1-1; possible D gene TRBD1, 6 bases. V lost 7 bases and J 2 bases, leaving 17 bases between the germline ends. The CDR3 contains 15 residues. Looked up from germline, CDR1 is LNHDA and CDR2 is SQIVND (reference sequence). The CDR3 protein is CASILQGTPNTEAFF. CDR3 in DNA: TGTGCCAGTATCCTTCAGGGGACCCCTAACACTGAAGCTTTCTTT.

As concerns this clone: The same CDR3 is also encoded by other DNA sequences in this sample. V and J are TRBV19 and TRBJ2-7; D may correspond to TRBD1 or TRBD2 (5 bases each). Germline values: CDR1 LNHDA, CDR2 SQIVND (reference sequence). Trimming took off 1 base at V and 0 bases at J, with 7 bases between the two ends. The CDR3 has 14 amino acids. CDR3 in DNA: TGTGCCAGTAGTATAGGAGGGGACTCCTACGAGCAGTACTTC. It codes for CASSIGGDSYEQYF.

The chain is built from TRBV5-4 and TRBJ1-4; the match to TRBD1 covers 7 bases. Germline V gene lookup returns CDR1 SGHNT and CDR2 YYREEE (reference sequence). This CDR3 region has 14 residues. V shed 0 bases and J 8 bases; nucleotides not matched to a gene: 4. The CDR3, as DNA: TGTGCCAGCAGCTTGGCAGGGGGGTACGAAAAACTGTTTTTT. Amino acid sequence: CASSLAGGYEKLFF.

This clone was observed once. The J gene is TRBJ2-3, the V gene TRBV2; no reliable D call. This CDR3 contains 12 residues. Germline assignment: CDR1 SNHLY and CDR2 FYNNEI. V dropped 7 bases and J dropped 3 bases, with 8 bases sitting between them. The chain's CDR3 is CASTPHTDTQYF. The CDR3, as DNA: TGTGCCAGCACGCCTCATACAGATACGCAGTATTTT.

The chain joins TRBV5-1 to TRBJ2-5; D might be TRBD2 (5 bases). This CDR3 has 16 residues. Trimming took off 0 bases at V and 2 bases at J, with 14 bases between the two ends. CDR1 and CDR2 (germline): SGHRS, YFSETQ. CDR3 sequence: CASSLEAAGRQETQYF. The CDR3 nucleotides are TGCGCCAGCAGCTTGGAGGCGGCGGGCAGGCAAGAGACCCAGTACTTC.

This clone showed up just a few times. This chain uses TRBV4-3 with TRBJ1-1; D gene unclear. CDR3 length equals 16 residues. V was cut by 0 bases and J by 1 base, with 12 bases left in between. Germline V gene data show CDR1 as LGHNA and CDR2 as YSLEER. The CDR3 loop reads CASSQDGVLENTEAFF. The CDR3 DNA reads as TGCGCCAGCAGCCAAGATGGGGTTCTGGAGAACACTGAAGCTTTCTTT.

CDR3 amino acids: CASSVWRTQTEAFF. The CDR3 DNA reads as TGTGCCAGCAGCGTGTGGCGGACGCAAACTGAAGCTTTCTTT. The chain couples TRBV5-4 to TRBJ1-1; D gene uncertain. Germline V gene sequence: CDR1 SGHNT, CDR2 YYREEE (reference sequence). Trimming left V 4 bases short and J 5 bases short, with 15 bases between. CDR3 length: 14 amino acids. Full variable domain (missing parts from reference TRBV5-4 and TRBJ1-1): ETGVTQSPTHLIKTRGQQVTLRCSSQSGHNTVSWYQQALGQGPQFIFQYYREEENGRGNFPPRFSGLQFPNYSSELNVNALELDDSALYLCASSVWRTQTEAFFGQGTRLTVV.

The gene calls are TRBV7-9 and TRBJ2-3; unclear D gene. Trimming removed 1 base from V and 2 bases from J, with 7 bases in between. The germline V gene encodes CDR1 SEHNR and CDR2 FQNEAQ (reference sequence). The CDR3 has 14 amino acids. CDR3 nucleotide sequence: TGTGCCAGCAGCTTAGGCCAGCACACAGATACGCAGTATTTT. Its protein product is CASSLGQHTDTQYF.